Following are 12 T cell receptor beta chains from one sample sequenced in a study of blood T cell repertoires in COVID-19. Produced via immunoSEQ multiplex PCR; TCRdb's table is partial and in-frame only. The sample consists of 270,000 or so clones, 85% to 90% of them appearing once. Specimen: PBMCs or T cells enriched from blood (not recorded which). The receptor source for this set is a woman aged 25 to 45 with acute COVID-19.

Here the CDR3 reads CATPGDRGFRGNTEAFF. CDR3 DNA sequence: TGTGCTACTCCAGGGGACAGGGGGTTCCGGGGGAACACTGAAGCTTTCTTT. The chain combines TRBV10-3 with TRBJ1-1; 11 nucleotides match TRBD1. There are 17 residues in the CDR3. The germline gives CDR1 ENHRY, CDR2 SYGVKD.

This clone was counted a few times. V is TRBV5-1 and J is TRBJ2-7; TRBD2 might be the D (6 bases). The CDR3 sequence is 13 residues long. Germline V gene data show CDR1 as SGHRS and CDR2 as YFSETQ. Trimming pared 4 bases from V and 6 bases from J, leaving 14 bases between. The CDR3 reads CASSGGEVSEQYF. DNA for the CDR3: TGCGCCAGCAGCGGTGGGGAGGTCTCCGAGCAGTACTTC. Together with reference TRBV5-1 and TRBJ2-7, the CDR3 gives the full variable domain: KAGVTQTPRYLIKTRGQQVTLSCSPISGHRSVSWYQQTPGQGLQFLFEYFSETQRNKGNFPGRFSGRQFSNSRSEMNVSTLELGDSALYLCASSGGEVSEQYFGPGTRLTVT.

The CDR3 sequence is CASSRATGKQETQYF. CDR3 sequence (DNA): TGTGCCAGCAGCCGAGCAACAGGGAAACAAGAGACCCAGTACTTC. The rearrangement links TRBV3-1 (or the pseudogene TRBV3-2) to TRBJ2-5; weak D call: TRBD1 (6 bases). The germline V gene has CDR1 LGHDT and CDR2 YNNKEL (reference sequence). The V end was cut by 4 bases, the J end by 2 bases, with 14 bases between. CDR3 size: 15 residues.

The chain carries TRBV5-4 and TRBJ1-2; D is uncertain. V was clipped by 0 bases and J by 3 bases, with 6 bases between them. In germline, CDR1 is SGHNT, CDR2 YYREEE (reference sequence). CDR3 size: 13 residues. In nucleotides, the CDR3 is TGTGCCAGCAGCTTGGGGCAGGACTATGGCTACACCTTC. Amino acids: CASSLGQDYGYTF.

The chain employs TRBV18 and TRBJ1-6; maybe TRBD1 (5 bases). With 4 bases removed from V and 7 bases from J, the gap between germline ends came to 11 bases. Germline loops: CDR1 KGHSH, CDR2 LQKENI. The CDR3 consists of 14 residues. The CDR3 sequence: CASSQGARNSPLHF. The CDR3 DNA is TGTGCCAGCTCACAAGGGGCAAGGAATTCACCCCTCCACTTT.

The chain combines TRBV27 with TRBJ1-5, with 8 positions matching TRBD1. The V gene end was trimmed by 6 bases and the J gene end by 4 bases; junction bases not matched to a gene: 8. CDR3 size: 15 residues. CDR1 and CDR2 (germline): MNHEY, SMNVEV (reference sequence). The CDR3 reads CASRPYTGGNQPQHF. CDR3 nucleotide sequence: TGTGCCAGCAGACCATACACAGGGGGGAATCAGCCCCAGCATTTT.

The V and J genes are TRBV23-1 and TRBJ2-1; 12 bases are shared with TRBD2. TRBV23-1 is classed as an ORF, of uncertain function. This CDR3 is built from 18 residues. Germline trimming cut 0 bases from V and 6 bases from J; bases unmatched to any gene: 9. CDR3 protein: CASSQSSQGLAGPNEQFF. Written as DNA, the CDR3 is TGCGCCAGCAGTCAATCCTCCCAGGGACTAGCGGGTCCCAATGAGCAGTTCTTC.

This chain links TRBV6-5 with TRBJ2-7; maybe TRBD1 (6 bases). Between the trimmed V and J ends, which lost 6 bases and 3 bases, there was a span of 15 bases. This CDR3 is built from 14 residues. Per the germline V gene, CDR1 is MNHEY and CDR2 is SVGAGI. CDR3 in DNA: TGTGCCAGCAGCCCGGGCAGGGGCGGCTACGAGCAGTACTTC. Amino acids: CASSPGRGGYEQYF.

The J gene is TRBJ1-2, the V gene TRBV28; 9 nucleotides agree with TRBD1. The CDR3 length is 14 residues. CDR1 and CDR2 (germline): MDHEN, SYDVKM. With V trimmed by 4 bases and J by 2 bases, 2 bases remained unmatched. CDR3 bases: TGTGCCAGCAGTTCCGGGACAGGGAACTATGGCTACACCTTC. Residues: CASSSGTGNYGYTF.

The chain links TRBV28 to TRBJ1-1, with TRBD1 as a possible D gene (5 bases). V dropped 3 bases and J dropped 4 bases, with 12 bases sitting between them. Germline CDR1 is MDHEN and CDR2 is SYDVKM. This CDR3 region has 14 residues. CDR3 region: CASSLLRVSTEAFF. CDR3 in DNA: TGTGCCAGCAGTTTGCTCAGGGTGAGCACTGAAGCTTTCTTT.

CDR3 sequence reads: CSVAGLANSYNEQFF. Here the CDR3 DNA reads TGCAGCGTTGCGGGACTAGCGAACTCCTACAATGAGCAGTTCTTC. This chain connects TRBV29-1 to TRBJ2-1; 10 bases agree with TRBD2. J was trimmed by 0 bases and V by 4 bases; bases with no gene match: 3. Looked up from germline, CDR1 is SQVTM and CDR2 is ANQGSEA. CDR3 size: 15 residues.

The chain links TRBV6-5 to TRBJ1-2; 9 bases agree with TRBD1. The CDR3 loop spans 14 amino acids. V was clipped by 5 bases and J by 5 bases; unmatched bases: 6. Germline assignment: CDR1 MNHEY and CDR2 SVGAGI. CDR3 loop: CASSQGQGIYGYTF. Written as DNA, the CDR3 is TGTGCCAGCAGTCAGGGACAGGGAATATATGGCTACACCTTC.